One and the same sample provided the 29 T cell receptor beta chains below, sequenced in a study of cytomegalovirus exposure and HLA in healthy donors. 13 Jbeta primers and 60 Vbeta primers were used for the PCR. The method was immunoSEQ multiplex PCR; TCRdb's version includes in-frame clones alone and lacks a portion of them. The repertoire has more than 75,000 clones, 84% of them found once; the top ten carry approximately 5.6%. Sequencing input: PBMCs. Receptors were obtained from a woman younger than 35 in good health and CMV-seropositive.

This clone was found once. The rearrangement links TRBV2 to TRBJ2-1; tentatively, D is TRBD1 (6 bases). This CDR3 spans 16 amino acids. The V end lost 3 bases, the J end lost 0 bases, and 12 bases lay between the germline ends. Germline assignment: CDR1 SNHLY and CDR2 FYNNEI. In DNA form, the CDR3 reads TGTGCCAGCAGTGAGTTTTGGACAGACTCCTACAATGAGCAGTTCTTC. Residues: CASSEFWTDSYNEQFF.

The chain joins TRBV15 to TRBJ1-2, with TRBD1 identical over 9 bases. CDR3 length: 17 amino acids. Germline CDR1 reads LNHNV; CDR2 reads YYDKDF (reference sequence). V lost 0 bases to trimming and J lost 7 bases; unmatched junction nucleotides: 12. The CDR3 loop reads CATSRDLGQGGYSGYTF. DNA for the CDR3: TGTGCCACCAGCAGAGATTTGGGACAGGGAGGGTATAGTGGCTACACCTTC.

The rearrangement uses TRBV6-1 and TRBJ2-5; possibly TRBD2 for D (6 bases). CDR1 and CDR2 (germline): MNHNS, SASEGT. V lost 10 bases and J lost 3, with 15 bases in between. This CDR3 has 13 residues. The CDR3 nucleotides read TGTGCCACCAGACTAGTCCACGAAGAGACCCAGTACTTC. As protein: CATRLVHEETQYF.

The chain employs TRBV19 and TRBJ2-7; perhaps TRBD1 as D (6 bases). The CDR3 consists of 13 residues. Trimming pared 5 bases from V and 2 bases from J, leaving 10 bases between. The germline V gene has CDR1 LNHDA and CDR2 SQIVND (reference sequence). The CDR3 nucleotides read TGTGCCAGTAGTCCCGAGGGGGCCTACGAGCAGTACTTC. This translates into CASSPEGAYEQYF.

The chain has TRBV4-1 and TRBJ2-5, with D perhaps matching TRBD2 (5 bases). The germline V gene encodes CDR1 MGHRA and CDR2 YSYEKL. The ends were cut back, 1 base at V and 1 base at J, with 19 bases in the middle. CDR3 length: 18 amino acids. The CDR3 DNA sequence: TGCGCCAGCAGCCAAGCCAAGGGAGCAGCGGAGCCCCAAGAGACCCAGTACTTC. Protein: CASSQAKGAAEPQETQYF.

The genes are TRBV6-1 and TRBJ1-5; perhaps TRBD1 as D (6 bases). Trimming took 6 bases from V and 9 from J, leaving 18 bases between them. The CDR3 extends over 14 amino acids. The V gene's germline CDR1 is MNHNS and CDR2 SASEGT. The CDR3, as DNA: TGTGCCAGCAGCACCGGGACAACCGCGGGGCCCCAGCATTTT. It is translated as CASSTGTTAGPQHF.

V gene TRBV19 combines with J gene TRBJ2-1, with 8 bases that match TRBD2. CDR1 is LNHDA and CDR2 is SQIVND in the germline V gene (reference sequence). Trimming at V came to 4 bases and at J to 0 bases, leaving 8 bases not matched to a gene. This CDR3 has 17 amino acids. CDR3 sequence: CASSTGLAGSSYNEQFF. The CDR3 DNA reads as TGTGCCAGTAGTACGGGGTTAGCGGGATCCTCCTACAATGAGCAGTTCTTC. Based on the CDR3 plus reference TRBV19 and TRBJ2-1, the full variable domain is DGGITQSPKYLFRKEGQNVTLSCEQNLNHDAMYWYRQDPGQGLRLIYYSQIVNDFQKGDIAEGYSVSREKKESFPLTVTSAQKNPTAFYLCASSTGLAGSSYNEQFFGPGTRLTVL.

CDR3 bases: TGTGCCAGCAGCAAGGACCGGGGCTATGGCTACACCTTC. This translates into CASSKDRGYGYTF. V and J are TRBV6-5 and TRBJ1-2; D remains unclear. Germline V gives CDR1 MNHEY, CDR2 SVGAGI. This CDR3 comprises 13 residues. Trimming took off 6 bases at V and 4 bases at J, with 12 bases between the two ends.

The chain combines TRBV6-6 with TRBJ2-1; D might be TRBD2 (5 bases). CDR3 length equals 12 residues. V was cut by 7 bases and J by 8 bases, with 12 bases left in between. Germline CDR1 reads MNHNY; CDR2 reads SVGAGI (reference sequence). The DNA of the CDR3 is TGTGCCAGCACCACAACTAGTGATGAGCAGTTCTTC. Its translation is CASTTTSDEQFF.

The table lists this clone with a few counts. The CDR3, as DNA: TGTGCCAGCAGCTTGACAGTCAATGAAAAACTGTTTTTT. Translation: CASSLTVNEKLFF. The genes are TRBV7-3 and TRBJ1-4, with D possibly being TRBD1 (5 bases). The CDR3 sequence is 13 residues long. Germline loops: CDR1 SGHTA, CDR2 FQGTGA. Between the trimmed V and J ends, which lost 3 bases and 5 bases, there was a span of 7 bases.

V and J are TRBV14 and TRBJ1-4; no reliable D call. The ends were cut back, 1 base at V and 0 bases at J, with 6 bases in the middle. Germline V gene lookup returns CDR1 SGHDN and CDR2 FVKESK. This CDR3 region has 15 residues. CDR3 coding DNA: TGTGCCAGCAGCCAAGGGGCAGCAACTAATGAAAAACTGTTTTTT. This translates into CASSQGAATNEKLFF.

The V and J genes are TRBV4-2 and TRBJ2-1; tentative D call: TRBD1 (6 bases). CDR1 is LGHNA, CDR2 YNFKEQ, per germline. CDR3 length: 16 amino acids. V was cut by 4 bases and J by 3 bases, with 16 bases left in between. This CDR3 reads CASSLEGVQGYNEQFF. The CDR3 DNA sequence: TGTGCCAGCAGCCTAGAGGGGGTACAGGGCTACAATGAGCAGTTCTTC.

The chain recombines TRBV2 with TRBJ1-1, with D uncertain. The CDR3 extends over 13 amino acids. Trimming took off 0 bases at V and 3 bases at J, with 5 bases between the two ends. CDR1 is SNHLY, CDR2 FYNNEI, per germline. CDR3 DNA sequence: TGTGCCAGCAGTGAAGCTCGGGACACTGAAGCTTTCTTT. Translation gives CASSEARDTEAFF.

The chain is built from TRBV6-1 and TRBJ1-5; D remains ambiguous. This CDR3 is 13 amino acids long. Germline CDR1 MNHNS, CDR2 SASEGT. V shed 4 bases and J shed 5 bases, with 9 bases lying between them. CDR3 loop: CASSVLVDQPQHF. CDR3 coding DNA: TGTGCCAGCAGTGTCCTAGTCGATCAGCCCCAGCATTTT.

V usage is TRBV4-1 and J usage is TRBJ1-2; D uncertain. CDR1 is MGHRA and CDR2 is YSYEKL in the germline V gene. The V and J ends lost 1 base and 2 bases respectively, with 14 bases between them. This CDR3 contains 16 residues. CDR3 DNA: TGCGCCAGCAGCCAAGGTCTGGGTCGGAGCAACTATGGCTACACCTTC. This sequence encodes CASSQGLGRSNYGYTF.

The chain employs TRBV20-1 and TRBJ2-5, with D possibly being TRBD2 (5 bases). V lost 5 bases and J 3 bases, leaving 7 bases between the germline ends. The germline V gene has CDR1 DFQATT and CDR2 SNEGSKA (reference sequence). This CDR3 comprises 11 residues. CDR3 amino acids: CSAGLKETQYF. The CDR3 DNA is TGCAGTGCTGGACTGAAAGAGACCCAGTACTTC.

This clone was counted a single time. This chain joins TRBV5-6 and TRBJ2-4, with 7 bases fitting TRBD2. The germline CDR1 and CDR2 sequences are SGHDT and YYEEEE. Trimming at V came to 3 bases and at J to 8 bases, leaving 8 bases not matched to a gene. The CDR3 extends over 14 amino acids. The CDR3 here is CASSWRGGVDIQYF. CDR3 bases: TGTGCCAGCAGCTGGCGCGGGGGTGTAGACATTCAGTACTTC.

The chain recombines TRBV2 with TRBJ1-2; TRBD1 might be the D (5 bases). In germline, CDR1 is SNHLY, CDR2 FYNNEI. The length of the CDR3 is 13 residues. Trimming took off 6 bases at V and 8 bases at J, with 16 bases between the two ends. The CDR3 sequence: CASRGGRVEGYTF. As DNA, the CDR3 is TGTGCCAGCAGGGGAGGCAGGGTCGAGGGCTACACCTTC.

The rearrangement links TRBV5-1 to TRBJ1-1, with D possibly matching TRBD1 (6 bases). V shed 4 bases and J shed 0 bases, with 13 bases lying between them. The CDR3 extends over 15 amino acids. CDR1 SGHRS and CDR2 YFSETQ come from the germline V gene. The CDR3 DNA follows: TGCGCCAGCAGCGCACACAGGGAAATGAACACTGAAGCTTTCTTT. This sequence encodes CASSAHREMNTEAFF.

The chain links TRBV9 to TRBJ2-5, with D perhaps matching TRBD2 (5 bases). Germline CDR1 and CDR2: SGDLS and YYNGEE. This CDR3 region has 15 residues. The V gene lost 1 base and the J gene lost 5 bases, with 15 bases spanning the gap. CDR3 amino acids: CASSVKDSSWETQYF. The CDR3 bases are TGTGCCAGCAGCGTAAAGGACTCCTCTTGGGAGACCCAGTACTTC.

The CDR3 DNA reads as TGTGCCTGGCGCGGGGAGACAGGGTCATTCGACTATGGCTACACCTTC. Protein product: CAWRGETGSFDYGYTF. This chain connects TRBV30 to TRBJ1-2, with TRBD1 identical over 7 bases. CDR1 and CDR2 from the germline V gene are GTSNPN and SVGIG (reference sequence). The CDR3 is 16 amino acids. The junction had 15 bases not matched to a gene; V was cut back by 5 bases and J by 3 bases.

The rearrangement links TRBV10-3 to TRBJ1-2; no clear D. Germline CDR1 reads ENHRY; CDR2 reads SYGVKD. The V end was cut by 2 bases, the J end by 0 bases, with 10 bases between. The CDR3 is 15 amino acids. In nucleotides, the CDR3 is TGTGCCATCAGTGAGGCCCCACCAGCTAACTATGGCTACACCTTC. Translation: CAISEAPPANYGYTF.

This clone has only one observation. V gene TRBV7-2 combines with J gene TRBJ2-5; 10 positions agree with TRBD1. V shed 4 bases and J 4 bases; nucleotides not matched to a gene: 6. The CDR3 sequence is 15 residues long. Per germline, CDR1 SGHTA and CDR2 FQGNSA. DNA of the CDR3: TGTGCCAGCAGCTGGGCCGGGACAGGGGTAGAGACCCAGTACTTC. Its protein is CASSWAGTGVETQYF.

This chain joins TRBV5-1 and TRBJ1-2; D possibly corresponds to TRBD1 (6 bases). CDR3 length equals 17 residues. Germline CDR1 reads SGHRS; CDR2 reads YFSETQ. V shed 0 bases and J shed 0 bases, with 15 bases lying between them. The CDR3 is CASSLALGATSNYGYTF. Here the CDR3 DNA reads TGCGCCAGCAGCTTGGCTCTGGGGGCGACGTCTAACTATGGCTACACCTTC.

CDR3 nucleotide sequence: TGTGCCAGCTCACCCGGACAGGCCGATAATTCACCCCTCCACTTT. This sequence encodes CASSPGQADNSPLHF. This chain joins TRBV18 and TRBJ1-6, with 7 bases aligning to TRBD1. Germline loops: CDR1 KGHSH, CDR2 LQKENI. The CDR3 is 15 amino acids. V shed 3 bases and J 5 bases; nucleotides not matched to a gene: 4.

The count of this clone is one. V gene TRBV19 combines with J gene TRBJ2-1; 8 bases are a match to TRBD2. This CDR3 region has 17 residues. V trimming: 1 base; J trimming: 9 bases; junction bases outside the gene matches: 14. Per the germline V gene, CDR1 is LNHDA and CDR2 is SQIVND (reference sequence). The CDR3 is CASSIGGSGSEYVEQFF. The DNA for the CDR3 is TGTGCCAGTAGTATAGGCGGAAGCGGGAGTGAGTACGTTGAGCAGTTCTTC.

This sequence joins TRBV4-1 and TRBJ2-7; tentative D call: TRBD1 (5 bases). V was trimmed by 5 bases and J by 1 base, leaving 15 bases between them. CDR3 length equals 15 residues. Germline CDR1 MGHRA, CDR2 YSYEKL. In DNA form, the CDR3 reads TGCGCCAGCAGCGACCCCCCCCGGACATCCTACGAGCAGTACTTC. Amino acids: CASSDPPRTSYEQYF.

The rearrangement joins TRBV6-1 to TRBJ2-6; D might be TRBD1 (5 bases). This CDR3 region has 15 residues. V was clipped by 5 bases and J by 2 bases, with 10 bases between them. Germline CDR1 MNHNS, CDR2 SASEGT. In DNA form, the CDR3 reads TGTGCCAGCAGTTCCGCCAGGGCTGGGGCCAACGTCCTGACTTTC. Translation gives CASSSARAGANVLTF.

This chain connects TRBV27 to TRBJ2-5, with D possibly matching TRBD1 (6 bases). V dropped 6 bases and J dropped 5 bases, with 19 bases sitting between them. From germline, CDR1 is MNHEY and CDR2 SMNVEV (reference sequence). CDR3 length: 15 amino acids. For the CDR3, the DNA is TGTGCCAGCAGCAAGTCCACAGGGCCGGGGGAGACCCAGTACTTC. Translating it yields CASSKSTGPGETQYF.